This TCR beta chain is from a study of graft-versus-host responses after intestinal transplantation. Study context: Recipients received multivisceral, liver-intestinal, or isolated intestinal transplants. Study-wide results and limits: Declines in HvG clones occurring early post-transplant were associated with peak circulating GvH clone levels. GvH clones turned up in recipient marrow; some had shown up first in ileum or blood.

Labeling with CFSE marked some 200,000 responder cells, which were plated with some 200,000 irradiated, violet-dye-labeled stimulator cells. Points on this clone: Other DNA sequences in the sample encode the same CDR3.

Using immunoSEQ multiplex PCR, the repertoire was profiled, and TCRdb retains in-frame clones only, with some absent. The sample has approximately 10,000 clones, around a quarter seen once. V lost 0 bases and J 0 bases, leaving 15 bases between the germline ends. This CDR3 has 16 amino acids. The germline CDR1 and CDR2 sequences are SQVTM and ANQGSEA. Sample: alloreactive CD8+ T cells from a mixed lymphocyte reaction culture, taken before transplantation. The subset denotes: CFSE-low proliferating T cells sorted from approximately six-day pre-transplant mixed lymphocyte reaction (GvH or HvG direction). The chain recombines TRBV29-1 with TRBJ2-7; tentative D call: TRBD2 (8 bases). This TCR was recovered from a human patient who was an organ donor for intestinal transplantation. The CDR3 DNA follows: TGCAGCGTTGAAGACGGGAGGGGGCGGGCCTCCTACGAGCAGTACTTC. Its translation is CSVEDGRGRASYEQYF.